A selection of T cell receptor beta chains follows, all from one sample in a study of T cells in Graves' hyperthyroidism and ophthalmopathy. From the multiplex PCR reads, TCRdb called clonotypes with MiXCR, one entry per CDR3 protein. The sample has some 350,000 distinct CDR3 sequences, about 15% seen once. The sequenced sample consisted of blood. The receptors here all came from a woman aged 18 to 35 with Graves' hyperthyroidism that later progressed to Graves' ophthalmopathy. The CDR3 runs from the conserved cysteine through the conserved F or W. D genes are given only for firm matches. Size values are once, few and many counts, or a class for expanded clones, and some rows have none.

d_call	clone_size	v_call	j_call	cdr3_aa	cdr3_nt
-	many	TRBV12-3/TRBV12-4	TRBJ2-5	CASSLGVKGGGETQYF	TGTGCCAGCAGTTTAGGGGTCAAGGGGGGCGGAGAGACCCAGTACTTC
TRBD2	-	TRBV20-1	TRBJ2-3	CSARDLLAALSTDTQYF	TGCAGTGCTAGAGACCTTCTAGCGGCCCTTAGCACAGATACGCAGTATTTT
-	-	TRBV28	TRBJ2-1	CASSQDNDSYNEQFF	TGTGCCAGCAGCCAAGATAATGACTCCTACAATGAGCAGTTCTTC
TRBD1	-	TRBV24-1	TRBJ1-3	CATSDLPDRDGNTIYF	TGTGCCACCAGTGATTTGCCGGACAGGGATGGAAACACCATATATTTT
TRBD2	many	TRBV6-6	TRBJ2-1	CASSYGLAGHNEQFF	TGTGCCAGCAGTTACGGGCTAGCGGGCCACAATGAGCAGTTCTTC
-	few	TRBV6-1	TRBJ2-1	CASRNLGQAAGESSYNEQFF	TGTGCCAGCAGGAATTTGGGACAGGCGGCGGGAGAGTCCTCATACAATGAGCAGTTCTTC
-	-	TRBV2	TRBJ2-3	CASRGGTTSTDTQYF	TGTGCCAGCAGAGGGGGTACAACTAGCACAGATACGCAGTATTTT
-	many	TRBV6-1	TRBJ1-6	CASSPRLAGNSPLHF	TGTGCCAGCAGTCCCCGTCTCGCAGGGAATTCACCCCTCCACTTT
-	many	TRBV27	TRBJ2-1	CASSRPPSYNEKFF	TGTGCCAGCAGTCGACCTCCTAGCTACAATGAGAAGTTCTTC
-	few	TRBV20-1	TRBJ2-1	CSSRSLVAGWDEQFF	TGCAGTTCTAGAAGTTTAGTTGCAGGGTGGGATGAGCAGTTCTTC
TRBD2	many	TRBV2	TRBJ2-5	CASSLSGRGETQYF	TGTGCCAGCAGCCTGAGCGGGAGGGGAGAGACCCAGTACTTC
-	many	TRBV25-1	TRBJ2-2	CASSEYGRADTGELFF	TGTGCCAGCAGTGAATACGGCAGGGCCGACACCGGGGAGCTGTTTTTT
-	few	TRBV19	TRBJ2-1	CASSAPGTDYNEQFF	TGTGCCAGTAGTGCCCCCGGGACGGACTACAATGAGCAGTTCTTC
-	many	TRBV20-1	TRBJ2-7	CSARASVAYEQYF	TGCAGTGCTAGGGCTAGCGTAGCCTACGAGCAGTACTTC
-	many	TRBV27	TRBJ2-1	CASRMRVNEQFF	TGTGCCAGCAGGATGAGGGTGAATGAGCAGTTCTTC